The 27 T cell receptor beta chains in this list originate from one sample, sequenced in a study of Graves' ophthalmopathy and Graves' hyperthyroidism (dated by TCRdb to between 2018 and 2020). This sample was sequenced with an Illumina HiSeq 2000. For repertoire sequencing, TCR beta CDR3 regions were amplified from RNA transcripts. HTBI primers and the Qiagen OneStep RT-PCR kit were used in a first-round RT-PCR, which was followed by a second-round multiplex PCR, size selection and purification. Through fastp at Q25 and MiXCR, TCRdb rebuilt clones from the public reads, retaining in-frame beta chains. Merged by CDR3 protein, the rows form single entries marked with the most common genes and DNA. For this sample the table gives about 620,000 distinct CDR3 sequences, of which about 20% were detected only once. The ten largest clones capture about 6.6% of the sample. The material sequenced was peripheral blood. The receptors come from a woman under 30 with stable Graves' hyperthyroidism. Some clones in this sample may be carry-over from other donors' samples. Donor details come from another sample of the same person, matched by shared clones.

A word on this clonotype: Compared with germline, one end of the junction differs, possibly owing to a read error. The rearrangement joins TRBV20-1 to TRBJ1-1; D remains unclear. The CDR3 consists of 12 residues. From germline, CDR1 is DFQATT and CDR2 SNEGSKA (reference sequence). In DNA form, the CDR3 reads TGCAGTGCTAGTAAATTTAACACTGAATCTTTCTTT. Its translation: CSASKFNTESFF.

V and J are TRBV15 and TRBJ1-3; D unclear. The ends were cut back, 4 bases at V and 4 bases at J, with 5 bases in the middle. This CDR3 has 12 residues. In germline, CDR1 is LNHNV, CDR2 YYDKDF (reference sequence). CDR3 sequence reads: CATSNRGNTIYF. The DNA for the CDR3 is TGTGCCACCAGCAACAGAGGAAACACCATATATTTT.

The chain is built from TRBV2 and TRBJ2-7; perhaps TRBD2 as D (5 bases). The CDR3 is made up of 16 amino acids. Trimming removed 2 bases at V and 0 bases at J, with 14 bases between. Germline V lookup: CDR1 SNHLY, CDR2 FYNNEI. The CDR3 here is CASSESQMGDSYEQYF. CDR3 sequence (DNA): TGTGCCAGCAGTGAATCCCAGATGGGAGACTCCTACGAGCAGTACTTC.

The chain is built from TRBV11-2 and TRBJ1-2, with 9 bases that match TRBD1. The CDR3 loop spans 17 amino acids. The germline V gene encodes CDR1 SGHAT and CDR2 FQNNGV. V lost 5 bases and J lost 2; bases outside the gene matches: 12. The CDR3 loop reads CASSPRVYGTGNYGYTF. The DNA for the CDR3 is TGTGCCAGCAGCCCGAGAGTGTATGGGACAGGGAACTATGGCTACACCTTC.

The V gene is TRBV19, the J gene TRBJ1-2; the D gene is possibly TRBD1 (6 bases). V was trimmed by 9 bases and J by 4 bases, leaving 12 bases between them. Germline lookup yields CDR1 LNHDA and CDR2 SQIVND (reference sequence). The CDR3 extends over 12 amino acids. The CDR3 DNA sequence: TGTGCCAGCGGAACAGGGTTCTATGGCTACACCTTC. This gives the protein CASGTGFYGYTF.

This clonotype was counted ten times or more. The chain is built from TRBV6-1 and TRBJ1-3; D gene ambiguous. The CDR3 is 13 residues long. Per the germline V gene, CDR1 is MNHNS and CDR2 is SASEGT. V dropped 8 bases and J dropped 4 bases, with 12 bases sitting between them. The CDR3 sequence is CASPTWLGNTIYF. The CDR3 bases are TGTGCCAGCCCCACGTGGTTGGGAAACACCATATATTTT.

This clonotype has ten or more counts. This chain joins TRBV20-1 and TRBJ1-1, with D possibly being TRBD1 (6 bases). Germline-derived CDR1 and CDR2 are DFQATT and SNEGSKA (reference sequence). Trimming removed 7 bases from V and 5 bases from J, with 17 bases in between. The CDR3 consists of 13 residues. The CDR3 sequence is CSGAGGAGTEAFF. The DNA for the CDR3 is TGCAGTGGGGCGGGGGGCGCGGGAACTGAAGCTTTCTTT.

The V gene is TRBV6-1, the J gene TRBJ2-7, with D possibly being TRBD2 (7 bases). Per germline, CDR1 MNHNS and CDR2 SASEGT. Trimming took off 5 bases at V and 0 bases at J, with 17 bases between the two ends. The CDR3 has 16 amino acids. The CDR3 loop is CASSTLRGGSSYEQYF. The CDR3 DNA sequence: TGTGCCAGCAGTACGCTTAGGGGGGGCAGCTCCTACGAGCAGTACTTC.

In its sample, this clonotype was seen a few times. The genes are TRBV12-3 or TRBV12-4 and TRBJ2-7, with 13 positions matching TRBD2. The CDR3 has 17 residues. The J segment lost 3 bases and the V segment lost 5 bases, leaving 10 bases of the junction unmatched. DNA of the CDR3: TGTGCCAGCAGTCCCCCGGGACTAGCGGGGACCCTCTACGAGCAGTACTTC. It encodes CASSPPGLAGTLYEQYF.

This clonotype has a handful of counts. The gene calls are TRBV5-1 and TRBJ1-1, with D possibly being TRBD1 (5 bases). CDR1 and CDR2 from the germline V gene are SGHRS and YFSETQ. V lost 2 bases, J lost 0 bases, and 20 bases lay in between. The CDR3 has 18 amino acids. Written as DNA, the CDR3 is TGCGCCAGCAGCTTTCAGGGTCGGCAAACCGGAGTGAACACTGAAGCTTTCTTT. Protein sequence: CASSFQGRQTGVNTEAFF.

This clonotype has only a few counts. J is TRBJ1-6 and V is TRBV2, with D possibly being TRBD1 (5 bases). V gave up 5 bases and J gave up 8 bases, with 13 bases separating them. CDR3 length: 14 amino acids. Germline V gene lookup returns CDR1 SNHLY and CDR2 FYNNEI. The CDR3, as DNA: TGTGCCAGCAGTTCGGGACTTACGGATTCACCCCTCCACTTT. It specifies CASSSGLTDSPLHF.

Note on this clonotype: Given a much more abundant clone one base away, this may be a read error. This sequence joins TRBV28 and TRBJ1-2, with a possible D match to TRBD1 (5 bases). Germline V gene sequence: CDR1 MDHEN, CDR2 SYDVKM. This CDR3 is built from 12 residues. Written as DNA, the CDR3 is TGTGCCAGCCCCCCGACAGTCTATAGCTACACCTTC. Translating it yields CASPPTVYSYTF.

Ten or more counts support this clonotype. This CDR3 is CSPIDRGRNTEAFF. The CDR3 DNA reads as TGCAGCCCAATCGACAGGGGGCGGAACACTGAAGCTTTCTTT. The rearrangement uses TRBV20-1 and TRBJ1-1; 10 nucleotides line up with TRBD1. CDR1 is DFQATT, CDR2 SNEGSKA, per germline (reference sequence). This CDR3 contains 14 residues.

Only a few counts were recorded for this clonotype. This chain uses TRBV19 with TRBJ2-5; a possible D gene is TRBD2 (6 bases). This CDR3 spans 15 amino acids. Trimming shortened V by 4 bases and J by 4 bases, and 16 bases separated the two germline ends. Germline V gene data show CDR1 as LNHDA and CDR2 as SQIVND (reference sequence). CDR3 sequence (DNA): TGTGCCAGTAGTAAGGGAGGCAGGGTGAGAGAGACCCAGTACTTC. Protein: CASSKGGRVRETQYF.

In this sample, this clonotype turned up many times. The genes are TRBV5-1 and TRBJ2-2; 14 bases are a match to TRBD2. CDR1 is SGHRS and CDR2 is YFSETQ in the germline V gene. This CDR3 is built from 16 residues. With V trimmed by 4 bases and J by 4 bases, 3 bases remained unmatched. The chain's CDR3 is CASSLGLAGVTGELFF. The CDR3 DNA reads TGCGCCAGCAGCCTGGGACTAGCGGGAGTCACCGGGGAGCTGTTTTTT.

This rearrangement joins TRBV20-1 to TRBJ2-7, with 10 nucleotides matching TRBD1. Germline V CDR1 and CDR2: DFQATT, SNEGSKA (reference sequence). Unmatched junction bases numbered 8, after V lost 1 base and J lost 2 bases. The CDR3 runs to 16 residues. The CDR3 coding sequence is TGCAGTGCTAGAGGGGGGGGGACAGGGGTCCCCTACGAGCAGTACTTC. It encodes CSARGGGTGVPYEQYF.

This rearrangement joins TRBV7-8 to TRBJ2-2; TRBD1 is a possible D gene (7 bases). CDR3 length: 17 residues. CDR1 and CDR2 (germline): SGHVS, FQNEAQ. V lost 4 bases to trimming and J lost 1 base, with 16 bases between them. The CDR3 DNA follows: TGTGCCAGCAGCTCACCGCGGGACAGTCAGAACACCGGGGAGCTGTTTTTT. It yields the protein CASSSPRDSQNTGELFF.

This clonotype was recorded many times. This chain connects TRBV6-1 to TRBJ2-7, with 11 bases fitting TRBD1. CDR1 and CDR2 from the germline V gene are MNHNS and SASEGT. V gave up 6 bases and J gave up 1 base; unmatched junction bases: 5. CDR3 size: 15 residues. The chain's CDR3 is CASSFRDRGSYEQYF. CDR3 DNA sequence: TGTGCCAGCAGCTTCCGGGACAGGGGGTCCTACGAGCAGTACTTC.

The gene calls are TRBV10-3 and TRBJ1-1; no clear D. Trimming took off 8 bases at V and 3 bases at J, with 13 bases between the two ends. The CDR3 has 13 amino acids. CDR1 is ENHRY, CDR2 SYGVKD, per germline. CDR3 amino acids: CAIAPLTHTEAFF. CDR3 coding DNA: TGTGCCATCGCCCCGCTTACTCACACTGAAGCTTTCTTT.

The V call is TRBV30, the J call TRBJ2-5; TRBD1 aligns across 7 bases. V trimming: 0 bases; J trimming: 4 bases; junction bases outside the gene matches: 8. The CDR3 spans 15 residues. Germline values: CDR1 GTSNPN, CDR2 SVGIG (reference sequence). As DNA, the CDR3 is TGTGCCTGGAGTGTACTAGGGGGCCCGGGAGAGACCCAGTACTTC. This encodes CAWSVLGGPGETQYF.

This chain connects TRBV29-1 to TRBJ2-5, with 7 bases lining up with TRBD2. The CDR3 length is 14 residues. V dropped 8 bases and J dropped 5; count of bases not matched to a gene: 14. Germline-derived CDR1 and CDR2 are SQVTM and ANQGSEA. This CDR3 is CSTAPRRGGETQYF. Written as DNA, the CDR3 is TGCAGCACTGCCCCTAGGCGGGGAGGGGAGACCCAGTACTTC.

This clonotype was recorded at least ten times. The rearrangement joins TRBV20-1 to TRBJ2-5, with TRBD2 matching over 7 bases. After removal of 1 base from V and 4 bases from J, the junction contained 9 bases not matched to a gene. The CDR3 length is 15 residues. The germline V gene has CDR1 DFQATT and CDR2 SNEGSKA (reference sequence). The CDR3 coding sequence is TGCAGTGCTAGAGCCCGGGGGAGGGTTGGAGAGACCCAGTACTTC. Protein: CSARARGRVGETQYF.

This clonotype was observed at least ten times. DNA for the CDR3: TGTGCCAGCAGTGTAAGGTTTGGCAGGGGAAGGAAAAAAGAGACCCAGTACTTC. Its protein is CASSVRFGRGRKKETQYF. The chain links TRBV28 to TRBJ2-5, with D possibly being TRBD1 (6 bases). CDR3 length: 18 amino acids. Trimming stripped 5 bases from V and 3 bases from J, with 25 bases between. The germline gives CDR1 MDHEN, CDR2 SYDVKM.

This clonotype occurred many times. The chain combines TRBV29-1 with TRBJ2-6; D gene ambiguous. Germline values: CDR1 SQVTM, CDR2 ANQGSEA. The ends were cut back, 5 bases at V and 1 base at J, with 9 bases in the middle. The CDR3 contains 14 residues. CDR3 residues: CSVFGESGANVLTF. CDR3 DNA: TGCAGCGTTTTTGGGGAATCTGGGGCCAACGTCCTGACTTTC.

The chain uses TRBV13 and TRBJ2-5; no reliable D call. The CDR3 has 15 amino acids. V dropped 3 bases and J dropped 5 bases, with 16 bases sitting between them. Germline values: CDR1 PRHDT, CDR2 FYEKMQ (reference sequence). CDR3 in amino acids: CASSLGMGLRETQYF. In DNA, the CDR3 is TGTGCCAGCAGCTTGGGTATGGGCCTCCGGGAGACCCAGTACTTC.

The sample holds a few counts of this clonotype. This chain joins TRBV29-1 and TRBJ1-1; the D gene is possibly TRBD1 (5 bases). The CDR3 contains 13 residues. Trimming shortened V by 7 bases and J by 1 base, and 13 bases separated the two germline ends. CDR1 is SQVTM and CDR2 is ANQGSEA in the germline V gene. CDR3 amino acids: CSGIGQENTEAFF. The CDR3 nucleotides are TGCAGCGGGATCGGACAAGAGAACACTGAAGCTTTCTTT.

This clonotype was recorded at least ten times. The chain couples TRBV5-1 to TRBJ2-5; 7 bases are a match to TRBD1. Germline V lookup: CDR1 SGHRS, CDR2 YFSETQ. V was pared by 4 bases and J by 2 bases, with 5 bases of the junction left unmatched. The CDR3 contains 14 residues. CDR3 DNA: TGCGCCAGCAGCCCTGGGACAGCTCAAGAGACCCAGTACTTC. Its translation is CASSPGTAQETQYF. The full variable domain, rest sourced from reference TRBV5-1 and TRBJ2-5, is KAGVTQTPRYLIKTRGQQVTLSCSPISGHRSVSWYQQTPGQGLQFLFEYFSETQRNKGNFPGRFSGRQFSNSRSEMNVSTLELGDSALYLCASSPGTAQETQYFGPGTRLLVL.